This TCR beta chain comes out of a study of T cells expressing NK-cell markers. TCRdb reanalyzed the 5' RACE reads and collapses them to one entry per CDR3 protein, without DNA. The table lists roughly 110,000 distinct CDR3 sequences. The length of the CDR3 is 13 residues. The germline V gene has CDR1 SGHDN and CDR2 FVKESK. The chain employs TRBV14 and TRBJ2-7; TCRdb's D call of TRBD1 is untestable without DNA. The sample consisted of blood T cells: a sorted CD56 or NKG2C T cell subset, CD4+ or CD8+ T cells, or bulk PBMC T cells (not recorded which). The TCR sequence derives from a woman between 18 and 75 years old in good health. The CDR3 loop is CASSPTVSYEQYF.